This passage covers 16 T cell receptor beta chains from one sample sequenced in a study of cytomegalovirus exposure and HLA in healthy donors. PCR involved 60 Vbeta and 13 Jbeta primers. Sequencing used immunoSEQ multiplex PCR; TCRdb keeps in-frame clones, though not all of them. The table lists roughly 100,000 clones, over 65% of them singletons. Specimen: PBMCs. These receptors were collected from a middle-aged man in good health and CMV-seropositive.

For the CDR3, the DNA is TGTGCCATCAGTTCGACAGAAAACAATCAGCCCCAGCATTTT. It yields the protein CAISSTENNQPQHF. V and J are TRBV10-3 and TRBJ1-5; tentatively, D is TRBD1 (5 bases). CDR1 is ENHRY, CDR2 SYGVKD, per germline. V was clipped by 5 bases and J by 3 bases, with 11 bases between them. The CDR3 contains 14 residues.

This clone was counted only a few times. This chain connects TRBV9 to TRBJ1-1, with D maybe TRBD1 (5 bases). The V end was cut by 3 bases, the J end by 2 bases, with 14 bases between. CDR3 length equals 15 residues. Germline values: CDR1 SGDLS, CDR2 YYNGEE. The CDR3 DNA is TGTGCCAGCAGCGGGGATAGGGGCGACAACACTGAAGCTTTCTTT. It encodes CASSGDRGDNTEAFF.

This clone was recorded a few times. The chain employs TRBV6-4 and TRBJ1-3; 9 bases align to TRBD1. This CDR3 is built from 17 residues. Germline-derived CDR1 and CDR2 are MRHNA and SNTAGT. V was pared by 7 bases and J by 0 bases, with 10 bases of the junction left unmatched. The CDR3 DNA reads as TGTGCCAGCACCCTGGACAGGGGATCTTCCTCTGGAAACACCATATATTTT. It specifies CASTLDRGSSSGNTIYF.

This clone was observed a few times. The chain employs TRBV28 and TRBJ1-2; 8 nucleotides line up with TRBD1. Looked up from germline, CDR1 is MDHEN and CDR2 is SYDVKM. CDR3 size: 15 residues. J lost 4 bases, V lost 6 bases, and 10 bases had no gene match. The CDR3 sequence: CASRIITGGVYGYTF. CDR3 coding DNA: TGTGCCAGCAGGATAATTACAGGGGGGGTCTATGGCTACACCTTC.

The V gene is TRBV10-3, the J gene TRBJ1-2; a weak D match, TRBD1 (6 bases). This CDR3 is 13 amino acids long. In germline, CDR1 is ENHRY, CDR2 SYGVKD. V was cut by 2 bases and J by 4 bases, with 8 bases left in between. In DNA form, the CDR3 reads TGTGCCATCAGTGAGAGGGGGACCTATGGCTACACCTTC. It yields the protein CAISERGTYGYTF.

V gene TRBV27 combines with J gene TRBJ2-3; TRBD2 is a possible D gene (5 bases). Between the trimmed V and J ends, which lost 1 base and 2 bases, there was a span of 10 bases. This CDR3 spans 15 amino acids. The V gene's germline CDR1 is MNHEY and CDR2 SMNVEV (reference sequence). The CDR3 DNA sequence: TGTGCCAGCAGTTTATTCGAGGGAGTCACAGATACGCAGTATTTT. As protein: CASSLFEGVTDTQYF.

The table lists this clone with a few counts. This chain connects TRBV18 to TRBJ1-1; D unclear. This CDR3 is 11 amino acids long. V lost 5 bases, J lost 8 bases, and 9 bases lay in between. Germline-derived CDR1 and CDR2 are KGHSH and LQKENI. The CDR3 sequence: CASSDSPEAFF. DNA of the CDR3: TGTGCCAGCTCAGACTCCCCAGAAGCTTTCTTT.

V usage is TRBV7-8 and J usage is TRBJ2-3; 12 bases match TRBD1. The trim removed 5 bases at V and 2 bases at J, leaving 11 bases unmatched. Germline CDR1 and CDR2: SGHVS and FQNEAQ. The CDR3 covers 18 residues. CDR3 nucleotide sequence: TGTGCCAGCAGCCGGGTAGGGACAGGGGGCCTTCTCACAGATACGCAGTATTTT. Amino acids: CASSRVGTGGLLTDTQYF.

The gene calls are TRBV7-9 and TRBJ1-2, with a tentative D call TRBD1 (5 bases). The germline V gene encodes CDR1 SEHNR and CDR2 FQNEAQ (reference sequence). The CDR3 has 15 residues. Trimming took off 0 bases at V and 6 bases at J, with 14 bases between the two ends. CDR3 sequence reads: CASSLALGRVDGYTF. In DNA, the CDR3 is TGTGCCAGCAGCTTAGCTCTCGGCAGGGTTGATGGCTACACCTTC.

This clone was observed a handful of times. The chain combines TRBV5-1 with TRBJ1-1, with D tentatively TRBD1 (5 bases). The CDR3 runs 14 residues. Trimming took off 1 base at V and 1 base at J, with 8 bases between the two ends. Looked up from germline, CDR1 is SGHRS and CDR2 is YFSETQ. The CDR3 DNA reads TGCGCCAGCAGCTTGAGGGGTGAGAACACTGAAGCTTTCTTT. Translated: CASSLRGENTEAFF.

The rearrangement joins TRBV7-2 to TRBJ1-5, with TRBD1 matching over 8 bases. CDR1 SGHTA and CDR2 FQGNSA come from the germline V gene. This CDR3 region has 13 residues. Unmatched junction bases numbered 4, after V lost 5 bases and J lost 7 bases. CDR3 DNA sequence: TGTGCCAGCAGCGTAACAGGGGGGCAGCCCCAGCATTTT. Translated, it gives CASSVTGGQPQHF. Using reference TRBV7-2 and TRBJ1-5 for the parts outside the CDR3, the full variable domain is GAGVSQSPSNKVTEKGKDVELRCDPISGHTALYWYRQSLGQGLEFLIYFQGNSAPDKSGLPSDRFSAERTGGSVSTLTIQRTQQEDSAVYLCASSVTGGQPQHFGDGTRLSIL.

This clone was picked up one time. The chain has TRBV2 and TRBJ1-3; no reliable D call. The CDR3 has 15 residues. V gave up 6 bases and J gave up 4 bases, with 16 bases separating them. CDR1 SNHLY and CDR2 FYNNEI come from the germline V gene. The CDR3 region has the DNA TGTGCCAGCAGCCCCTACGGGCTAGCCGGAAACACCATATATTTT. Protein sequence: CASSPYGLAGNTIYF.

The gene calls are TRBV5-1 and TRBJ2-3; a possible D gene is TRBD2 (6 bases). The CDR3 contains 16 residues. Germline V gene sequence: CDR1 SGHRS, CDR2 YFSETQ. V was shortened by 0 bases and J by 2 bases, with 13 bases between the two germline ends. CDR3 amino acids: CASSLGPRRATDTQYF. In DNA, the CDR3 is TGCGCCAGCAGCTTGGGTCCCAGGAGGGCCACAGATACGCAGTATTTT. Based on the CDR3 plus reference TRBV5-1 and TRBJ2-3, the full variable domain is KAGVTQTPRYLIKTRGQQVTLSCSPISGHRSVSWYQQTPGQGLQFLFEYFSETQRNKGNFPGRFSGRQFSNSRSEMNVSTLELGDSALYLCASSLGPRRATDTQYFGPGTRLTVL.

The genes are TRBV18 and TRBJ1-3; D gene ambiguous. Germline CDR1 and CDR2: KGHSH and LQKENI. V was clipped by 3 bases and J by 0 bases, with 12 bases between them. This CDR3 comprises 16 residues. The DNA of the CDR3 is TGTGCCAGCTCACCGAAGCCTCCGCGCTCTGGAAACACCATATATTTT. Its translation: CASSPKPPRSGNTIYF.

This sequence joins TRBV6-6 and TRBJ2-1, with 8 bases identical to TRBD1. Trimming removed 8 bases from V and 6 bases from J; junction bases left unmatched: 6. Germline V lookup: CDR1 MNHNY, CDR2 SVGAGI (reference sequence). The CDR3 extends over 13 amino acids. In DNA form, the CDR3 reads TGTGCCAGCCTTACCAGGGGGCGCAATGAGCAGTTCTTC. It yields the protein CASLTRGRNEQFF.

The chain links TRBV18 to TRBJ1-3; 7 nucleotides align to TRBD1. The V and J ends lost 3 bases and 8 bases, in that order; junction bases with no gene match: 4. The CDR3 loop spans 13 amino acids. The germline V gene encodes CDR1 KGHSH and CDR2 LQKENI. In DNA form, the CDR3 reads TGTGCCAGCTCACCCGACAGGGAGGACACCATATATTTT. Its translation is CASSPDREDTIYF.